The entry that follows covers one TCR beta chain sequence. Specified time point: blood 4 weeks post-SBRT, at nephrectomy. As for treatment: 15 Gy SBRT to primary tumor, nephrectomy 4 weeks later. Nephrectomy followed 15 Gy stereotactic body radiation by 4 weeks. This renal cell carcinoma was of the clear cell type. This specimen comes from a study of radiation and T cells in renal cell carcinoma. Assay used: immunoSEQ multiplex PCR; TCRdb lists only in-frame clones, some missing. The sample records some 80,000 clones, 70% to 90% being singletons. This receptor was taken from a woman aged 55 to 70 with renal cell carcinoma. The sequences come from blood, collected from a patient whose treatment included radiotherapy and nephrectomy.

DNA for the CDR3: TGTGCCAGCAGCTCCCAGGGTAGTACGCAGTATTTT. Translation: CASSSQGSTQYF. V usage is TRBV7-6 and J usage is TRBJ2-3; D may be TRBD1 (5 bases). The CDR3 sequence is 12 residues long. Trimming took 4 bases from V and 8 from J, leaving 10 bases between them. The V gene's germline CDR1 is SGHVS and CDR2 FNYEAQ.